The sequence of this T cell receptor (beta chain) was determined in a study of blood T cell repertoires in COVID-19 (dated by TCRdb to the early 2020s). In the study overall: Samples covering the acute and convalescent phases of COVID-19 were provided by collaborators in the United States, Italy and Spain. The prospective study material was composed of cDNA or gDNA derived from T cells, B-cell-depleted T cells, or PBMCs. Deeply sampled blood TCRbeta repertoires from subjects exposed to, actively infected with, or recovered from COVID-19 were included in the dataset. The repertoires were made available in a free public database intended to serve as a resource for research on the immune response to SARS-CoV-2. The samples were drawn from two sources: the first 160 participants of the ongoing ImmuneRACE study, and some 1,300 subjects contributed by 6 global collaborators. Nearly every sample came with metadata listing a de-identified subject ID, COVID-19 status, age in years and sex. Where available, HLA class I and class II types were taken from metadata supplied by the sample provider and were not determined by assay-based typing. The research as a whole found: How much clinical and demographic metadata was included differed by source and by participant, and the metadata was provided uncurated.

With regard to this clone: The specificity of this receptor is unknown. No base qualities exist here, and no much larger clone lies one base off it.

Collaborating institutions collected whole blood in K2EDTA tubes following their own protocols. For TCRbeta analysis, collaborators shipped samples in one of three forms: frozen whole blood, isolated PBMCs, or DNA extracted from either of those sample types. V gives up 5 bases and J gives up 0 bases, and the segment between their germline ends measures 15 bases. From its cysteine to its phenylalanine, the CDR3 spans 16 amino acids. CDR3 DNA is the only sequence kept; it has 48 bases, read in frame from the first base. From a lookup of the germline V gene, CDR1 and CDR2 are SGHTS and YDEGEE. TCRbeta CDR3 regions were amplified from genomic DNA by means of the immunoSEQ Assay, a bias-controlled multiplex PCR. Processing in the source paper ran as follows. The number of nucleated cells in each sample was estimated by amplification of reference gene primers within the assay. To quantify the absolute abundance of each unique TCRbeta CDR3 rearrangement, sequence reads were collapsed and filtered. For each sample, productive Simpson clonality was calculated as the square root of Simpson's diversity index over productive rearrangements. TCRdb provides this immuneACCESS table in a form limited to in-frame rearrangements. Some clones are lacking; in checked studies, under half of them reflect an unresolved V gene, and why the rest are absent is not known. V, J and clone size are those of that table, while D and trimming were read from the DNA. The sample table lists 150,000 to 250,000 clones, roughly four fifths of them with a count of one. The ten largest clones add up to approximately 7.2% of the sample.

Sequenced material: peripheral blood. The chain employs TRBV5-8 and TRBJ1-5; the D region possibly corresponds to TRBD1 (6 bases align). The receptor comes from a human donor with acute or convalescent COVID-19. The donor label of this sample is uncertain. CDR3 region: CASSSRRTDSNQPQHF. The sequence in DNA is TGTGCCAGCAGTTCGAGGAGGACAGATAGCAATCAGCCCCAGCATTTT.